This TCR beta chain appears in the sequencing data of a study of OX40 agonist ivuxolimab in advanced cancers. General study results and limits: The mean number of expanded clones was higher in CD8+ T cells than in CD4+.

The V gene lost 2 bases and the J gene lost 10 bases, with 14 bases spanning the gap. This CDR3 contains 13 residues. The germline V gene has CDR1 MNHEY and CDR2 SVGAGI. With regard to this clone: The antigen is unknown.

Sequencing used immunoSEQ multiplex PCR; TCRdb keeps in-frame clones, though not all of them. The repertoire holds tens of thousands of clones, with more than 80% as singletons. The clonotype was recovered from an adult with an advanced solid tumor such as melanoma, head and neck, liver or kidney cancer. The chain couples TRBV6-5 to TRBJ2-5; D unresolved. The sample here was CD4+ or CD8+ T cells sorted from blood, taken in a trial of the OX40 agonist ivuxolimab. The CDR3 region has the DNA TGTGCCAGCAGTTACAACGTTCAAGGTCTCCAGTACTTC. It is translated as CASSYNVQGLQYF.